This TCR beta chain was recovered during a study of brain T cells in children with intractable seizures. Pre-surgery treatment included at least one anti-epileptic drug. General study findings and limits: Viral specificity was inferred only from CDR3 similarity; HCMV serostatus was unknown.

Sequencing was performed with immunoSEQ multiplex PCR; in TCRdb, only in-frame clones are kept and a portion is missing. The repertoire holds tens of thousands of clones, with about 92% as singletons. V lost 5 bases, J lost 2 bases, and 15 bases lay in between. There are 15 residues in the CDR3. CDR1 and CDR2 (germline): MGHRA, YSYEKL. In regard to this clone: Antigen: not known.

This chain joins TRBV4-1 and TRBJ1-2, with D uncertain. The sequence was obtained from a boy under two years old with tuberous sclerosis and intractable seizures. The sample was peripheral blood, taken at surgery. The CDR3 DNA reads TGCGCCAGCAGCTCAATCTTGGACGGCAACTATGGCTACACCTTC. It yields the protein CASSSILDGNYGYTF.